This T cell receptor (beta chain) appears in the sequencing data of a study of regulatory T cells in long-lasting Graves disease. Study conclusions and caveats: The study found TRBV28, TRBJ1-2 and TRBJ2-5 favored in persistent disease.

Building the TCR beta libraries relied on iRepertoire HTBI primers, and CDR3 regions underwent Arm-PCR. MiXCR was run by TCRdb on the multiplex PCR reads, yielding one entry per CDR3 protein. The sample has roughly 250,000 distinct CDR3 sequences; approximately 18% are singletons. The time point is: newly diagnosed GD, antithyroid drugs for less than 3 months. RNA extracted from PBMCs served as the sequencing template. Trimming took 4 bases from V and 0 from J, leaving 20 bases between them. The CDR3 sequence is 18 residues long. CDR1 LGHNA and CDR2 YNFKEQ come from the germline V gene. Details on this clonotype: As yet, its antigen is unknown.

This same sample was also taken into another study, of T cells in Graves' hyperthyroidism and ophthalmopathy.

J is TRBJ2-3 and V is TRBV4-2; D unclear. The receptor's source is a woman aged 30 to 39 with Graves disease. The sequences come from peripheral blood mononuclear cells (PBMCs), collected at new diagnosis, from a patient treated with antithyroid drugs. In DNA form, the CDR3 reads TGTGCCAGCAGCCCAATAACCCGCTCCAAAGATAGCACAGATACGCAGTATTTT. Translated: CASSPITRSKDSTDTQYF.